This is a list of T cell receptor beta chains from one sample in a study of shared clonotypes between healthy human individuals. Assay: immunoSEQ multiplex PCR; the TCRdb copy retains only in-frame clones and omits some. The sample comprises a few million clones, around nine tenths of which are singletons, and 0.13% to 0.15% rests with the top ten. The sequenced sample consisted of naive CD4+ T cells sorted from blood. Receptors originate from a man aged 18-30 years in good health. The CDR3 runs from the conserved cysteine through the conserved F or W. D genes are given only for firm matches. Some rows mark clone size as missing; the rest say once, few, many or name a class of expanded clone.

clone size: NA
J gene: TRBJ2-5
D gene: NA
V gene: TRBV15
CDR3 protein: CATSRVDIQETQYF
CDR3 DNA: TGTGCCACCAGCAGAGTTGACATACAAGAGACCCAGTACTTC

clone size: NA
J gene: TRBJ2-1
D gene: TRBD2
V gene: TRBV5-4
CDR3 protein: CASSFPGTSGRSEQFF
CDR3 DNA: TGTGCCAGCAGCTTCCCCGGGACTAGCGGGAGATCGGAGCAGTTCTTC

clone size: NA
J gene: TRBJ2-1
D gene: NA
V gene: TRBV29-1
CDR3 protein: CSVYRGLAGGRGEQFF
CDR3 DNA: TGCAGCGTTTACAGGGGGCTGGCGGGAGGGCGTGGTGAGCAGTTCTTC

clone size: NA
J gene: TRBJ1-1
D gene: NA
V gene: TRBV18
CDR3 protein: CASSPPSVANTEAFF
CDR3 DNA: TGTGCCAGCTCACCCCCCTCAGTGGCGAACACTGAAGCTTTCTTT

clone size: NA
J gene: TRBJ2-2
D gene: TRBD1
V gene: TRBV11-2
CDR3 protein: CASSLMGQRYTGELFF
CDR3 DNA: TGTGCCAGCAGCTTAATGGGACAGCGATACACCGGGGAGCTGTTTTTT

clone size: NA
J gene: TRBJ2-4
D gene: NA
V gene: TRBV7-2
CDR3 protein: CASSTIASTKGHMNIQYF
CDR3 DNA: TGTGCCAGCAGCACAATAGCGTCAACAAAGGGGCACATGAACATTCAGTACTTC

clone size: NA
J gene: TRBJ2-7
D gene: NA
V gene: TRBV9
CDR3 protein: CASSPRGGPSSYEQYF
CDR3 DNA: TGTGCCAGCAGCCCCCGGGGAGGTCCAAGCTCCTACGAGCAGTACTTC

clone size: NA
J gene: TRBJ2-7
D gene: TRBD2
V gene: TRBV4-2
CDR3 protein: CASSQDTPFQRDYEQYF
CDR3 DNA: TGTGCCAGCAGCCAAGATACCCCCTTCCAGCGGGACTACGAGCAGTACTTC

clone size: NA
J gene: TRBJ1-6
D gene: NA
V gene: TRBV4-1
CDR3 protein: CASSQVKGFDSPLHF
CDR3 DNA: TGCGCCAGCAGCCAAGTTAAAGGTTTTGATTCACCCCTCCACTTT

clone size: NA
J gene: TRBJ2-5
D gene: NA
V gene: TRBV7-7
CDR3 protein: CASSPRWGEEAQYF
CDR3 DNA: TGTGCTAGCAGCCCTCGTTGGGGGGAGGAGGCTCAGTACTTC

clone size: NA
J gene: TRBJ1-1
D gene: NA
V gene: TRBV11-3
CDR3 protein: CASSLGGAGTEAFF
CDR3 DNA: TGTGCCAGCAGCTTAGGAGGGGCCGGAACTGAAGCTTTCTTT

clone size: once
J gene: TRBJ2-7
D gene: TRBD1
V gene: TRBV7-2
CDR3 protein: CASSRDRGGEQYF
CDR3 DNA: TGTGCCAGCAGCCGAGACAGGGGTGGCGAGCAGTACTTC

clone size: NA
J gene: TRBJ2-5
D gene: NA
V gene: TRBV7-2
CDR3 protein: CASSLFGTATKTQYF
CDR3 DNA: TGTGCCAGCAGCTTATTCGGGACGGCCACAAAGACCCAGTACTTC

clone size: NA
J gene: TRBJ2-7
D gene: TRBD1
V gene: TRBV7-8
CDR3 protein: CASSPMSDRDEQYF
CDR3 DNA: TGTGCCAGCAGCCCGATGAGCGACAGGGACGAGCAGTACTTC

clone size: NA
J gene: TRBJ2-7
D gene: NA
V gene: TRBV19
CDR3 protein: CASSIGGGYEQYF
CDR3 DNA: TGTGCCAGTAGTATTGGGGGCGGCTACGAGCAGTACTTC

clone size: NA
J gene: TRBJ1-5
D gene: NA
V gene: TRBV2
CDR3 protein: CASSEAQTGSQPQHF
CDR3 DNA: TGTGCCAGCAGTGAAGCGCAGACAGGTAGCCAGCCCCAGCATTTT

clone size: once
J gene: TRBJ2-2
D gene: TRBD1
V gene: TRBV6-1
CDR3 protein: CASSGQGALTGELFF
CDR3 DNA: TGTGCCAGCAGTGGACAGGGGGCTCTCACCGGGGAGCTGTTTTTT

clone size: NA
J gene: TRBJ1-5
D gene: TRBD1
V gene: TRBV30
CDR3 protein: CAWSIQGNQPQHF
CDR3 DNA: TGTGCCTGGAGTATACAGGGGAATCAGCCCCAGCATTTT

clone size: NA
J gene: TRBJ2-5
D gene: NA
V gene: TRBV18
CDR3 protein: CASSPGAVQETQYF
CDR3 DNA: TGTGCCAGCTCACCAGGGGCGGTTCAAGAGACCCAGTACTTC

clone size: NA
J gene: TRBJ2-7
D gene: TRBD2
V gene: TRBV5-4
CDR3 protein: CASSPGGAGLYF
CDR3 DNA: TGTGCCAGCAGCCCGGGGGGGGCCGGATTATACTTC

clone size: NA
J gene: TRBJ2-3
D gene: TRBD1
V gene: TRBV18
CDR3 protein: CASSPLPTGGWGSSTDTQYF
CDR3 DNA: TGTGCCAGCTCACCACTCCCGACAGGGGGCTGGGGTTCTAGCACAGATACGCAGTATTTT

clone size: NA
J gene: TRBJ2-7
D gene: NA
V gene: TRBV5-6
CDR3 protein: CASSWDDGREQYF
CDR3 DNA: TGTGCCAGCAGTTGGGACGACGGGCGGGAGCAGTACTTC

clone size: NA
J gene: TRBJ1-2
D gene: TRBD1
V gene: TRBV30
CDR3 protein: CAWTIGTGAGYTF
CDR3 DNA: TGTGCCTGGACCATCGGGACAGGAGCTGGCTACACCTTC

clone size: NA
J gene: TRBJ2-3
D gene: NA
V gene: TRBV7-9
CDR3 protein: CASSFDDRVADTQYF
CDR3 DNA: TGTGCCAGCAGCTTTGACGACCGGGTTGCGGATACGCAGTATTTT

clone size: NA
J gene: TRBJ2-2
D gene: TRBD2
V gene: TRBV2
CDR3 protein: CASSRGLAARRNTGELFF
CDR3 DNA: TGTGCCAGCAGTCGGGGACTAGCGGCACGGCGAAACACCGGGGAGCTGTTTTTT

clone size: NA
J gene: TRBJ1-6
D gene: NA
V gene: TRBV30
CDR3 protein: CAWNRGGPNSPLHF
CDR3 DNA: TGTGCCTGGAACCGCGGGGGGCCAAATTCACCCCTCCACTTT

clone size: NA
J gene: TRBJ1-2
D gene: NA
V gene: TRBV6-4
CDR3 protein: CASSEEGGNYGYTF
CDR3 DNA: TGTGCCAGCAGTGAGGAGGGGGGAAACTATGGCTACACCTTC

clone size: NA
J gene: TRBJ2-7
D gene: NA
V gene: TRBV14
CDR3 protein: CASSQSAFLDISYEQYF
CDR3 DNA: TGTGCCAGCAGCCAATCCGCGTTTCTGGATATCTCCTACGAGCAGTACTTC